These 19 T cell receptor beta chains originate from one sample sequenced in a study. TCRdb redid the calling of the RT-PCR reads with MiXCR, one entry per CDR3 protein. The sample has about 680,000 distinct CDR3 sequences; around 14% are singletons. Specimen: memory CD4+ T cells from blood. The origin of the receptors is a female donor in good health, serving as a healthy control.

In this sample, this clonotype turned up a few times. The CDR3 loop is CASRAWGQGMNIQYF. The CDR3 DNA follows: TGTGCCAGCAGGGCGTGGGGGCAGGGAATGAACATTCAGTACTTC. This sequence joins TRBV28 and TRBJ2-4; D perhaps matches TRBD1 (6 bases). Germline assignment: CDR1 MDHEN and CDR2 SYDVKM. Trimming removed 6 bases from V and 7 bases from J, with 19 bases in between. This CDR3 has 15 amino acids.

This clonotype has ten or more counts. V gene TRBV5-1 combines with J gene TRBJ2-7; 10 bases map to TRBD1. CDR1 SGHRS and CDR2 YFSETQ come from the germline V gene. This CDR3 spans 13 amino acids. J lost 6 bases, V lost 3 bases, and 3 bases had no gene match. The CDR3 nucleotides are TGCGCCAGCAGCTCTGGACAGGGGGGCGAGCAGTACTTC. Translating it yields CASSSGQGGEQYF.

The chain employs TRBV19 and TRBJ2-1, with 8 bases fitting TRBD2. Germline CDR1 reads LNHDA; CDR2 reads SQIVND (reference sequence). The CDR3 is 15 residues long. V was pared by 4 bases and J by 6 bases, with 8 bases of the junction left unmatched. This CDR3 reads CASSTRTSQGNEQFF. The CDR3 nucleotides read TGTGCCAGTAGTACACGGACTAGCCAAGGCAATGAGCAGTTCTTC.

The CDR3 sequence: CASSASSAVEQFF. The CDR3 DNA sequence: TGTGCCAGCAGCGCGAGCAGTGCAGTTGAGCAGTTCTTC. The chain employs TRBV3-1 and TRBJ2-1; D is unresolved. Germline lookup yields CDR1 LGHDT and CDR2 YNNKEL (reference sequence). This CDR3 contains 13 residues. The V end lost 5 bases, the J end lost 9 bases, and 14 bases lay between the germline ends.

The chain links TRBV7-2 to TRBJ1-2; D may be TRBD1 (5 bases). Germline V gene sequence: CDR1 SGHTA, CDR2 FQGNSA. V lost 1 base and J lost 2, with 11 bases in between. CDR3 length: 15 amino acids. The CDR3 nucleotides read TGTGCCAGCAGCTTAGGGTACAGGCAAAACTATGGCTACACCTTC. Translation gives CASSLGYRQNYGYTF.

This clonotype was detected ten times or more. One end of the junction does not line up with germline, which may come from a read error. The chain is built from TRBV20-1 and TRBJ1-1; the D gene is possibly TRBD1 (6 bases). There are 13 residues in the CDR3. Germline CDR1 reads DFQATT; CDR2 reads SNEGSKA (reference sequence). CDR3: CSAREVRERKGVF. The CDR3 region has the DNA TGCAGTGCTAGAGAGGTCAGAGAGAGGAAGGGGGTCTTT.

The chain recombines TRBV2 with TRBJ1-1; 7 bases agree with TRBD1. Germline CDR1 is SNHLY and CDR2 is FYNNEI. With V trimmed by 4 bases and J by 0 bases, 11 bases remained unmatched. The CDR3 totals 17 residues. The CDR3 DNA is TGTGCCAGCAGTGTGGGAGGGGGCGCTTGGATGAACACTGAAGCTTTCTTT. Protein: CASSVGGGAWMNTEAFF.

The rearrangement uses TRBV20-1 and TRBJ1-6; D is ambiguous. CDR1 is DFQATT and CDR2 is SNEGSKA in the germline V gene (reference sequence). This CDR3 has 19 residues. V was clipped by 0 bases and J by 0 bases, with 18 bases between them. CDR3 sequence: CSARDLFSAGSSYNSPLHF. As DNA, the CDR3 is TGCAGTGCTAGAGATCTATTCAGCGCAGGTAGCTCCTATAATTCACCCCTCCACTTT.

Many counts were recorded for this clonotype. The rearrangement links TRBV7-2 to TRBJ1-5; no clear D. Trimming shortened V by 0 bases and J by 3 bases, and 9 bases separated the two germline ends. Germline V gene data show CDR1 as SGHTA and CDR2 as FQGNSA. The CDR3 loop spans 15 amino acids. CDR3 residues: CASSLASVPNQPQHF. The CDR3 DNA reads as TGTGCCAGCAGCTTAGCGTCAGTGCCCAATCAGCCCCAGCATTTT.

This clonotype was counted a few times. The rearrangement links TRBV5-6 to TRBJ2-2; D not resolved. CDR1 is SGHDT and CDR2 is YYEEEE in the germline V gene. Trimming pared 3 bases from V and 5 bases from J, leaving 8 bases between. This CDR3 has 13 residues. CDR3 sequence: CASSSPRTGELFF. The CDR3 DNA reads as TGTGCCAGCAGCTCACCCCGGACCGGGGAGCTGTTTTTT.

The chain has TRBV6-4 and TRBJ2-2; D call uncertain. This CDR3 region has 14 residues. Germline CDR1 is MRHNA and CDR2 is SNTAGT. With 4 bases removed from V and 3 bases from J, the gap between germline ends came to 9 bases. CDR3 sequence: CASSADWDTGELFF. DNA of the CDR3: TGTGCCAGCAGTGCGGATTGGGACACCGGGGAGCTGTTTTTT.

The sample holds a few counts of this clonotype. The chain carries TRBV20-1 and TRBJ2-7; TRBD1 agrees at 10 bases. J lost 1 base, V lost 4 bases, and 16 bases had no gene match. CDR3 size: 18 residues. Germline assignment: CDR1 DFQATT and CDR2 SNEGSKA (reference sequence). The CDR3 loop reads CSAIGTGAAGSESYEQYF. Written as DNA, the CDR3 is TGCAGTGCTATAGGGACAGGGGCCGCGGGGTCCGAATCCTACGAGCAGTACTTC.

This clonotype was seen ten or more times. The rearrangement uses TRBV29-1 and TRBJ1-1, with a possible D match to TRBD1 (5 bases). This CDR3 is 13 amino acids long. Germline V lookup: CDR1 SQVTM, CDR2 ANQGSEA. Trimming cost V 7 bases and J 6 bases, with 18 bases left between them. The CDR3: CSAGGVDGSEAFF. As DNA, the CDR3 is TGCAGCGCTGGGGGGGTGGACGGTTCTGAAGCTTTCTTT.

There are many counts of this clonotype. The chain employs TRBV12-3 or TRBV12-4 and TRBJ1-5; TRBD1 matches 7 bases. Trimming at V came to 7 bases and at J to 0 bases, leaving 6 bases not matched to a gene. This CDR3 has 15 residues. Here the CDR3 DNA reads TGTGCCAGCACCAGGACAGGAGCTAGCAATCAGCCCCAGCATTTT. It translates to CASTRTGASNQPQHF.

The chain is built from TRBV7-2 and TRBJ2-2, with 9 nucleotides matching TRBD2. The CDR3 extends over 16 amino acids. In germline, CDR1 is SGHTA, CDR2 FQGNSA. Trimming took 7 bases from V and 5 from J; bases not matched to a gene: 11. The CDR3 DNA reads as TGTGCCAGCACCCCTAGGGTAGCGGGAGAGACCGGGGAGCTGTTTTTT. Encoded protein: CASTPRVAGETGELFF. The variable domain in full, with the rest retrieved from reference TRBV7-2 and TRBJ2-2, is GAGVSQSPSNKVTEKGKDVELRCDPISGHTALYWYRQSLGQGLEFLIYFQGNSAPDKSGLPSDRFSAERTGGSVSTLTIQRTQQEDSAVYLCASTPRVAGETGELFFGEGSRLTVL.

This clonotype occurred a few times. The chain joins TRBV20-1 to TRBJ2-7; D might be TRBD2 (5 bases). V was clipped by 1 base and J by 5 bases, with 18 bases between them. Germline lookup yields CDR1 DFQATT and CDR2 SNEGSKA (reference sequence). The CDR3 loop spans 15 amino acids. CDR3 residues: CSARVVRADQNEQYF. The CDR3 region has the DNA TGCAGTGCTAGAGTGGTGAGGGCGGATCAGAACGAGCAGTACTTC.

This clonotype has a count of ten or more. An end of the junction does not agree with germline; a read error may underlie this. The CDR3 bases are TGCAGTGCTAGAGTTCAGCTCTCCCACGAGCAGTACTTC. This codes for CSARVQLSHEQYF. V is TRBV20-1 and J is TRBJ2-7; D is unclear. The CDR3 contains 13 residues. The germline CDR1 and CDR2 sequences are DFQATT and SNEGSKA (reference sequence).

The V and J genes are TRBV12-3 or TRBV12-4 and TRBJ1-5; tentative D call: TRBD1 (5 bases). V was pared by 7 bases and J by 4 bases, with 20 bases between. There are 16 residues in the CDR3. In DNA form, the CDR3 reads TGTGCCAGCACTCTGGGGGGAAGGGTTATTAATCAGCCCCAGCATTTT. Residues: CASTLGGRVINQPQHF.

The DNA of the CDR3 is TGTGCCAGCACCTTACACGGGAGCATCCAGTCTAATGAGCAGTTCTTC. This encodes CASTLHGSIQSNEQFF. The gene calls are TRBV28 and TRBJ2-1, with D possibly being TRBD2 (6 bases). The V and J ends lost 7 bases and 7 bases respectively, with 23 bases between them. The germline V gene has CDR1 MDHEN and CDR2 SYDVKM. CDR3 length equals 16 residues.